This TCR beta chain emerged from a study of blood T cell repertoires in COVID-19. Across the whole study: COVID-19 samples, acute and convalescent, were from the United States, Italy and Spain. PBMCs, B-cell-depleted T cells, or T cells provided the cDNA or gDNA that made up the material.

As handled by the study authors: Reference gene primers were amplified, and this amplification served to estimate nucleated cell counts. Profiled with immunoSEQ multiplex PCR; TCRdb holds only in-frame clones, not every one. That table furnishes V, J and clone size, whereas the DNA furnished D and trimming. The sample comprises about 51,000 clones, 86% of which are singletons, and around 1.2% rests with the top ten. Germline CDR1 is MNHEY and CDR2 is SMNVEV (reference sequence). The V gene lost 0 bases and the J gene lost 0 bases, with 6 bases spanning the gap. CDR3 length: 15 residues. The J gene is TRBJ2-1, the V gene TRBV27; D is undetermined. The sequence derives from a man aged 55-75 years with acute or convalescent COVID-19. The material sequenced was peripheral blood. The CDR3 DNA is TGTGCCAGCAGTTTATCCATCAGCTCCTACAATGAGCAGTTCTTC. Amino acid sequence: CASSLSISSYNEQFF.